This record covers a single TCR beta chain. The germline CDR1 and CDR2 sequences are SGHTA and FQGTGA. The CDR3 is 12 residues long. V was clipped by 6 bases and J by 6 bases, with 10 bases between them. This record comes from a study of cytomegalovirus exposure and HLA in healthy donors. Researchers ran the PCR with 60 Vbeta and 13 Jbeta primers. Method: immunoSEQ multiplex PCR; TCRdb's copy keeps in-frame clones and lacks some. The sample totals over 55,000 clones. This rearrangement joins TRBV7-3 to TRBJ2-3; D possibly corresponds to TRBD2 (6 bases). This clonotype originated in a boy under 18 in good health and CMV-seronegative. The sample taken for sequencing was PBMCs. CDR3 in amino acids: CASSPGGDTQYF. CDR3 DNA: TGTGCCAGCAGTCCTGGGGGGGATACGCAGTATTTT.